Below, 6 T cell receptor beta chains from the same sample are listed, as sequenced in a study of blood T cells in healthy people across ages. Primed by a sample-barcoded 5' primer and a J-beta primer mix, a second PCR proceeded for 7 to 11 cycles. TCRdb re-analysed the 5' RACE reads in MiXCR, keeping a single row per CDR3 protein. The top ten clones hold 25% to 35% of a sample with 650,000 to 900,000 distinct CDR3 sequences, less than 80% of them seen once. The source material was blood. These receptors originate from a man in his thirties or forties in good health.

The genes are TRBV7-9 and TRBJ2-3; 9 nucleotides agree with TRBD2. The V segment lost 2 bases and the J segment 3 bases; nucleotides outside the gene matches: 12. The germline CDR1 and CDR2 sequences are SEHNR and FQNEAQ (reference sequence). The CDR3 contains 18 residues. CDR3 DNA: TGTGCCAGCAGCTTACACCCTTTGGGTAGCGGGGGTACAGATACGCAGTATTTT. This translates into CASSLHPLGSGGTDTQYF.

The chain recombines TRBV29-1 with TRBJ1-2; possibly TRBD1 for D (5 bases). Germline CDR1 SQVTM, CDR2 ANQGSEA. The V gene lost 6 bases and the J gene lost 7 bases, with 15 bases spanning the gap. The CDR3 runs 12 residues. As DNA, the CDR3 is TGCAGCGTACCCGAGGCAGGGAGTGGCTACACCTTC. It codes for CSVPEAGSGYTF.

J is TRBJ2-5 and V is TRBV18; 9 nucleotides match TRBD2. V shed 8 bases and J 2 bases; nucleotides not matched to a gene: 6. The length of the CDR3 is 14 residues. Germline CDR1 and CDR2: KGHSH and LQKENI. The CDR3 DNA reads as TGTGCCAGCGGTATAGCGGGGGATCAAGAGACCCAGTACTTC. This gives the protein CASGIAGDQETQYF.

The V and J genes are TRBV2 and TRBJ2-1, with D tentatively TRBD2 (7 bases). CDR3 length: 18 amino acids. V shed 5 bases and J shed 0 bases, with 20 bases lying between them. Germline V gives CDR1 SNHLY, CDR2 FYNNEI. In DNA form, the CDR3 reads TGTGCCAGCAGTCTCCCCCAGGGGCGGGGGCCCTCCTACAATGAGCAGTTCTTC. This encodes CASSLPQGRGPSYNEQFF.

This CDR3 is CASRLTRDTGELFF. The CDR3, as DNA: TGTGCCAGCAGACTAACTAGAGATACCGGGGAGCTGTTTTTT. This chain connects TRBV7-2 to TRBJ2-2; TRBD2 is a possible D gene (5 bases). The germline V gene encodes CDR1 SGHTA and CDR2 FQGNSA. This CDR3 is built from 14 residues. V lost 6 bases and J lost 5, with 13 bases in between.

The chain employs TRBV27 and TRBJ2-3; no reliable D call. V shed 3 bases and J shed 2 bases, with 15 bases lying between them. This CDR3 region has 16 residues. CDR1 and CDR2 (germline): MNHEY, SMNVEV (reference sequence). CDR3 sequence reads: CASSFLPSRDTDTQYF. In DNA, the CDR3 is TGTGCCAGCAGTTTCCTCCCGAGCCGAGACACAGATACGCAGTATTTT.